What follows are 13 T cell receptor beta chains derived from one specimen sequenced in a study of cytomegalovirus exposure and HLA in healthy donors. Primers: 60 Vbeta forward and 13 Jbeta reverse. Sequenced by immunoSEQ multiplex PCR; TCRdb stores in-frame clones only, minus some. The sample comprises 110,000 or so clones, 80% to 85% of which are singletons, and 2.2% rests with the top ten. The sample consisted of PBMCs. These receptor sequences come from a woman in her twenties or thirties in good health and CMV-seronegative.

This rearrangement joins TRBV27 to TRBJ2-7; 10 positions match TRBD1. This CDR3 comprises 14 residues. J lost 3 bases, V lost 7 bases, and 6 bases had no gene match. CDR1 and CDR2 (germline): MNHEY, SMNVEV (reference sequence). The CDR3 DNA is TGTGCCAGCATCAGGACAGGGGGAGACTACGAGCAGTACTTC. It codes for CASIRTGGDYEQYF.

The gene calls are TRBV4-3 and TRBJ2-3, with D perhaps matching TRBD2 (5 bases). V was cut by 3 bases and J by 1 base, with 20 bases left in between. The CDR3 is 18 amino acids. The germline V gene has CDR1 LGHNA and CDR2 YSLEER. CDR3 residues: CASSQVLASTKGTDTQYF. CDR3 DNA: TGCGCCAGCAGCCAGGTATTAGCGTCCACCAAGGGCACAGATACGCAGTATTTT.

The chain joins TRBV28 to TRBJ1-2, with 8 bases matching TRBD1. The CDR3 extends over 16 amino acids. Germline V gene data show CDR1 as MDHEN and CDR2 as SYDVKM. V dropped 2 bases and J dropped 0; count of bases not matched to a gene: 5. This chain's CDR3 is CASSLRRQGTNYGYTF. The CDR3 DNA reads TGTGCCAGCAGTTTACGTCGACAGGGGACTAACTATGGCTACACCTTC.

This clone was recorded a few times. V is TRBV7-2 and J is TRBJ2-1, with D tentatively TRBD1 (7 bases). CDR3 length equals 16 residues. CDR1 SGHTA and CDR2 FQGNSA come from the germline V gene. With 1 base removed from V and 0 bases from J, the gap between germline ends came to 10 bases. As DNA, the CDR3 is TGTGCCAGCAGCTTAGGCGGGACAGCCTCCTACAATGAGCAGTTCTTC. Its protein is CASSLGGTASYNEQFF.

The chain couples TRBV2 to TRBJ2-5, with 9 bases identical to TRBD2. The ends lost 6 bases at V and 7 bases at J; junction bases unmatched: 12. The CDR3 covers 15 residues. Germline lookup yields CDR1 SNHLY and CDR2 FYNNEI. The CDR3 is CASSPIAGDIGTQYF. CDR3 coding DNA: TGTGCCAGCAGCCCCATAGCGGGAGATATAGGGACCCAGTACTTC.

The CDR3 DNA sequence: TGTGCCAGTAGTATCCCCAGACCAGGCGGGGAGACCCAGTACTTC. This sequence encodes CASSIPRPGGETQYF. The V call is TRBV19, the J call TRBJ2-5; D might be TRBD2 (5 bases). The V end was cut by 3 bases, the J end by 5 bases, with 16 bases between. CDR1 and CDR2 (germline): LNHDA, SQIVND (reference sequence). The CDR3 sequence is 15 residues long.

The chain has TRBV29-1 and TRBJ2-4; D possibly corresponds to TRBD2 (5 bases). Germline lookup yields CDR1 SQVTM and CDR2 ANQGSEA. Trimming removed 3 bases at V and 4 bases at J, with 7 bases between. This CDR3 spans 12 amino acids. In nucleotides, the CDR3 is TGCAGCGTTGAGACGGGAAAAAACATTCAGTACTTC. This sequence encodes CSVETGKNIQYF.

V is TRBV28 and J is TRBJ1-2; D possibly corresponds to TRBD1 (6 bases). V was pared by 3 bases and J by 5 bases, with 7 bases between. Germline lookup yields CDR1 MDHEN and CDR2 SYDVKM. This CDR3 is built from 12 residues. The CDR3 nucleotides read TGTGCCAGCAGTTTGCAGGGGTATGGCTACACCTTC. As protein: CASSLQGYGYTF.

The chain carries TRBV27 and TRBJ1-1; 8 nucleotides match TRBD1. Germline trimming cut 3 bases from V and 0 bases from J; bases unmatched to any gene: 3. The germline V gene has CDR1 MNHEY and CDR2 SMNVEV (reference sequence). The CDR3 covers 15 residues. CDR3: CASSFRDRMNTEAFF. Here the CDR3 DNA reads TGTGCCAGCAGTTTTAGGGACAGGATGAACACTGAAGCTTTCTTT.

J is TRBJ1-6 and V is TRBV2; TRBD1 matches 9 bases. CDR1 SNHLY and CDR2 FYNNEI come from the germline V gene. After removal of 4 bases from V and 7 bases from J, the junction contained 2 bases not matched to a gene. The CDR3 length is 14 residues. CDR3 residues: CASSGQGGNSPLHF. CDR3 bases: TGTGCCAGCAGTGGACAGGGGGGGAATTCACCCCTCCACTTT.

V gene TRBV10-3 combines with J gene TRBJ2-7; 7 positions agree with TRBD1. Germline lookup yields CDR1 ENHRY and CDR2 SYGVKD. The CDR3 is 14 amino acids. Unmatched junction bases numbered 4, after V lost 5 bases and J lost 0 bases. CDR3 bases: TGTGCCATCAGTCTCACAGGGGACTCCTACGAGCAGTACTTC. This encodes CAISLTGDSYEQYF.

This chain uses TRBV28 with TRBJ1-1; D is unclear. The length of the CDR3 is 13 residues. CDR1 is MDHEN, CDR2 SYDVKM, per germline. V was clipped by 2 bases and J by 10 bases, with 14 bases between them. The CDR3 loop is CASSLAVTTSAFF. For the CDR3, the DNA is TGTGCCAGCAGTTTAGCAGTCACCACCTCAGCTTTCTTT.

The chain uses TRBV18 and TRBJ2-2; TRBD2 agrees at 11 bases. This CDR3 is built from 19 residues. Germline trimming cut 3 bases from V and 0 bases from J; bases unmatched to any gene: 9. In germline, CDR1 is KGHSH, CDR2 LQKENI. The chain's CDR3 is CASSPAPLAGGSNTGELFF. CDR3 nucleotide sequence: TGTGCCAGCTCACCTGCACCGCTAGCGGGAGGATCGAACACCGGGGAGCTGTTTTTT.